These 11 T cell receptor delta chains were sequenced from one sample in a study of γδ T cells in repeated Plasmodium falciparum infection. Flow sorting of PBMC yielded separate Vgamma9/Vdelta2+ and Vdelta2-negative gammadelta T cell populations for bulk repertoire analysis. TCRdb used CATT to re-call clones from the multiplex PCR reads. This sample has roughly 93,000 delta-chain clones, with more than 1.4% found just once. Material for sequencing was gamma-delta T cells from blood. These receptors originate from a pool of human donors (malaria-infected and uninfected, not separated).

This clone was counted only a few times. The amino acid sequence in TCRdb belongs to a much larger clone and departs from this DNA's translation at residue 4, likely a sequencing read error; the sequence shown is translated from the DNA. The chain has TRDV2 and TRDJ3, with 11 bases matching TRDD3. The J gene, absent from TCRdb, was called here by matching the DNA to germline. The germline V gene encodes CDR1 GEAIGNYY and CDR2 EKD. CDR3 length: 19 residues. The CDR3 DNA is TGTGCCTGTGGCACCGATGGGGGATACGGGTCCTGGGACACCCGACAGATGTTTTTC. Translating gives CACGTDGGYGSWDTRQMFF.

Turning to this clone: Translating this DNA gives a protein that differs at residue 5 from the TCRdb one, which belongs to a much larger clone; a read error is likely, and the protein shown is this translation. The genes are TRDV2 and TRDJ1, with no clear D. TCRdb gives no J gene; it was assigned here by matching the DNA to germline. The CDR3 totals 16 residues. V gave up 3 bases and J gave up 3 bases, with 19 bases separating them. The germline gives CDR1 GEAIGNYY, CDR2 EKD. As DNA, the CDR3 is TGTGCCTGTGACCGATGCCGCCCCTCCAAGCCCGATAAACTCATCTTT. Translating gives CACDRCRPSKPDKLIF.

This clone was observed a handful of times. For this DNA, TCRdb reports the protein of a much larger clone, which diverges at residue 4, most likely from a read error; the protein presented here is translated directly from the DNA. The chain has TRDV2 and TRDJ1, with D possibly being TRDD3 (10 bases). V lost 6 bases and J lost 0, with 37 bases in between. Germline loops: CDR1 GEAIGNYY, CDR2 EKD. The CDR3 sequence is 22 residues long. As DNA, the CDR3 is TGTGCCTGTAGGGGGACCCTTCCTACGACTGTACTGGGGGATCGGTACACCGATAAACTCATCTTT. Translating gives CACRGTLPTTVLGDRYTDKLIF.

Ten or more counts support this clone. A far larger clone lies a single base away; this is likely a read error. Other DNA sequences in the sample encode the same CDR3. V usage is TRDV1 and J usage is TRDJ2; 8 bases are shared with TRDD3. The J gene was missing in TCRdb and was found by matching the end of the DNA to germline. Germline V gene sequence: CDR1 TSWWSYY, CDR2 QGS. The junction had 15 bases not matched to a gene; V was cut back by 0 bases and J by 3 bases. This CDR3 contains 20 residues. In DNA form, the CDR3 reads TGTGCTCTTGGGGAACTAGCCCTACTAGGTGGGGGATGGCTGACAGCACAACTCTTCTTT. This translates into CALGELALLGGGWLTAQLFF.

Concerning this clone: This DNA's translation and the protein TCRdb lists, from a much larger clone, do not match at residue 3, likely due to a read error; the protein shown is translated from the DNA. This chain links TRDV1 with TRDJ1; perhaps D is TRDD2 or TRDD3 (5 bases each). CDR3 length: 19 residues. Germline CDR1 TSWWSYY, CDR2 QGS. Here the CDR3 reads CARGDSPYSGPAGPDKLIF. DNA of the CDR3: TGTGCTCGTGGGGACTCCCCCTACAGCGGCCCCGCTGGGCCCGATAAACTCATCTTT.

Only a few counts were recorded for this clone. The protein TCRdb lists belongs to a much larger clone and differs from this DNA's translation at residue 15, which points to a read error; the protein shown is made from the DNA. The chain has TRDV2 and TRDJ1; TRDD3 agrees at 7 bases. In the absence of a J gene in TCRdb, the DNA was matched to germline to assign it here. Per the germline V gene, CDR1 is GEAIGNYY and CDR2 is EKD. V was clipped by 1 base and J by 2 bases; unmatched bases: 27. The CDR3 length is 22 residues. The CDR3 sequence is CACDTILGLEGTGDKHTDKLIF. The CDR3 nucleotides are TGTGCCTGTGACACTATACTCGGATTAGAGGGGACTGGGGATAAGCATACCGATAAACTCATCTTT.

This clone was counted only a few times. TCRdb has a much larger clone's protein, which differs at residue 3 from the translation of this DNA, likely because of a read error; what is shown is the protein translated from the DNA. The rearrangement joins TRDV2 to TRDJ2; tentatively, D is TRDD3 (6 bases). No J segment appears in TCRdb, so it was assigned here by matching the sequence to germline. This CDR3 is built from 15 residues. The germline V gene has CDR1 GEAIGNYY and CDR2 EKD. DNA of the CDR3: TGTGCCGGTGACAACGTGGGGATTGGTACAGCACAACTCTTCTTT. Translated, it gives CAGDNVGIGTAQLFF.

Remarks on this clone: A far larger clone is a single base away, which makes a read error likely. The sample carries other DNA sequences with the same CDR3. The chain links TRDV2 to TRDJ1; no reliable D call. In the absence of a J gene in TCRdb, the DNA was matched to germline to assign it here. CDR1 is GEAIGNYY, CDR2 EKD, per germline. V lost 5 bases and J 0 bases, leaving 18 bases between the germline ends. This CDR3 has 16 residues. CDR3 region: CACANRRSKYTDKLIF. The CDR3 DNA reads TGTGCCTGTGCCAATCGGAGATCGAAGTACACCGATAAACTCATCTTT.

Only a few counts were recorded for this clone. A far bigger clonotype differs at one base, so this is likely a read error. The sample has other DNA sequences that encode this CDR3 too. The rearrangement links TRDV1 to TRDJ1, with D possibly matching TRDD3 (6 bases). The CDR3 has 17 residues. Per the germline V gene, CDR1 is TSWWSYY and CDR2 is QGS. CDR3 DNA: TGTGCTCTTGGGGAAGGATCAGTTTGGGGGTACACCGATAAGCTCATCTTT. Translating it yields CALGEGSVWGYTDKLIF.

This clone has ten or more counts. The chain carries TRDV1 and TRDJ1; 8 nucleotides agree with TRDD3. Per germline, CDR1 TSWWSYY and CDR2 QGS. J gave up 0 bases and V 1 base, and 10 bases lay outside the gene matches. CDR3 length: 18 residues. The CDR3 spells CALGEPPRRGYHTDKLIF. CDR3 in DNA: TGTGCTCTTGGGGAACCCCCCCGGAGGGGATACCACACCGATAAACTCATCTTT.

The rearrangement joins TRDV2 to TRDJ1, with 11 bases fitting TRDD3. Assignment of the J gene here rests on matching the DNA to germline, because TCRdb gives none. V lost 0 bases, J lost 0 bases, and 14 bases stayed unmatched. Per germline, CDR1 GEAIGNYY and CDR2 EKD. The CDR3 runs 20 residues. In DNA form, the CDR3 reads TGTGCCTGTGACACCCTATTTGGTGGGGGATACGTGGGGTACACCGATAAACTCATCTTT. This translates into CACDTLFGGGYVGYTDKLIF.